The 6 T cell receptor beta chains below all came from one sample that was sequenced in a study of shared clonotypes between healthy human individuals. Here immunoSEQ multiplex PCR was the method, and the copy in TCRdb shows in-frame clones only, minus some. Among roughly 2.4 million clones listed, about 94% were seen once. The sequencing input was naive CD4+ T cells sorted from blood. Subset given: CD45RA+ positively selected. These receptors were taken from a man between 18 and 29 years old in good health.

The chain employs TRBV29-1 and TRBJ2-5; the D is unclear. CDR1 and CDR2 (germline): SQVTM, ANQGSEA. Trimming shortened V by 4 bases and J by 1 base, and 7 bases separated the two germline ends. The CDR3 sequence is 12 residues long. The CDR3 region is CSVGHVQETQYF. The DNA for the CDR3 is TGCAGCGTTGGTCATGTCCAAGAGACCCAGTACTTC.

The genes are TRBV6-1 and TRBJ2-3; the match to TRBD1 covers 9 bases. CDR1 is MNHNS and CDR2 is SASEGT in the germline V gene. Unmatched junction bases numbered 9, after V lost 3 bases and J lost 2 bases. The CDR3 has 17 amino acids. CDR3 residues: CASSDGRGTGYTDTQYF. CDR3 coding DNA: TGTGCCAGCAGTGATGGACGCGGGACAGGGTACACAGATACGCAGTATTTT.

V is TRBV4-2 and J is TRBJ1-1; D is unclear. The V gene's germline CDR1 is LGHNA and CDR2 YNFKEQ. The CDR3 sequence is 13 residues long. V gave up 0 bases and J gave up 8 bases, with 10 bases separating them. For the CDR3, the DNA is TGTGCCAGCAGCCAAGACGGTATGGCAGAAGCTTTCTTT. Translating gives CASSQDGMAEAFF.

The rearrangement joins TRBV10-3 to TRBJ2-1, with a tentative D call TRBD2 (7 bases). V lost 10 bases to trimming and J lost 7 bases, with 20 bases between them. Per the germline V gene, CDR1 is ENHRY and CDR2 is SYGVKD. The CDR3 extends over 14 amino acids. This CDR3 is CATQSRGADNEQFF. The CDR3 coding sequence is TGTGCCACACAGAGCCGGGGGGCCGATAATGAGCAGTTCTTC.

The V call is TRBV7-2, the J call TRBJ2-1; TRBD2 aligns across 15 bases. Germline CDR1 and CDR2: SGHTA and FQGNSA. The J segment lost 5 bases and the V segment lost 5 bases, leaving 7 bases of the junction unmatched. The CDR3 extends over 17 amino acids. This CDR3 reads CASSRWTSGGGHNEQFF. Here the CDR3 DNA reads TGTGCCAGCAGCAGGTGGACTAGCGGGGGGGGCCACAATGAGCAGTTCTTC.

V gene TRBV27 combines with J gene TRBJ2-1; TRBD2 matches at 8 bases. The germline gives CDR1 MNHEY, CDR2 SMNVEV (reference sequence). The CDR3 sequence is 15 residues long. V shed 2 bases, J shed 2 bases, and the junction held 2 bases outside the gene matches. This CDR3 is CASSLRRGAYNEQFF. CDR3 bases: TGTGCCAGCAGTTTAAGGCGGGGGGCCTACAATGAGCAGTTCTTC.